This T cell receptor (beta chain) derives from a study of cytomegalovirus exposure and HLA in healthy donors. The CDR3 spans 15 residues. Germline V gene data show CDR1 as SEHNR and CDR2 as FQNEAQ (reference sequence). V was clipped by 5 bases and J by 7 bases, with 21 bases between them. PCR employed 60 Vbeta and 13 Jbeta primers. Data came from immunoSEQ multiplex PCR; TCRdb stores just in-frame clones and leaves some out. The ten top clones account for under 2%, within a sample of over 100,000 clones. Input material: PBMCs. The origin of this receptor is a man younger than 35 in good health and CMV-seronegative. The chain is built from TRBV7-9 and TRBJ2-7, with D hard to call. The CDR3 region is CASSPKLRVGQEQYF. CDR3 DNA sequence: TGTGCCAGCAGCCCAAAGTTACGGGTGGGTCAAGAGCAGTACTTC. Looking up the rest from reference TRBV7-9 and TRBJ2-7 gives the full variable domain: DTGVSQNPRHKITKRGQNVTFRCDPISEHNRLYWYRQTLGQGPEFLTYFQNEAQLEKSRLLSDRFSAERPKGSFSTLEIQRTEQGDSAMYLCASSPKLRVGQEQYFGPGTRLTVT.